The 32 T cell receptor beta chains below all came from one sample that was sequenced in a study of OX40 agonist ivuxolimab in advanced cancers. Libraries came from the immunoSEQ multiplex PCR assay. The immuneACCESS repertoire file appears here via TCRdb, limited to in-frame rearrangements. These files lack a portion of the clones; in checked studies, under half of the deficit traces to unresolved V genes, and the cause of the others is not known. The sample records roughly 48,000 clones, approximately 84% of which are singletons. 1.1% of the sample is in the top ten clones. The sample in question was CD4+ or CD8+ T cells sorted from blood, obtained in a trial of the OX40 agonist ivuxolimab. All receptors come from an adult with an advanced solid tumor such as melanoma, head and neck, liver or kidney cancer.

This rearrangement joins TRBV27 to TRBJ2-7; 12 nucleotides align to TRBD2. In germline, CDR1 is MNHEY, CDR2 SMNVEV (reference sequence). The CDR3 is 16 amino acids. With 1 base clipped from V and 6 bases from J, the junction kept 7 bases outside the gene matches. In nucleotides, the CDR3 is TGTGCCAGCAGTTTATTTCTAGCGGGAGGGCCGGGCGAGCAGTACTTC. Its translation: CASSLFLAGGPGEQYF.

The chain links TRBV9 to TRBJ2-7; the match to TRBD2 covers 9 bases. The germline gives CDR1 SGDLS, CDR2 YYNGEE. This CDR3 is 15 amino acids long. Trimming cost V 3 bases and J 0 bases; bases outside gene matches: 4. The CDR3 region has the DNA TGTGCCAGCAGCGCTAGCGGGGTGAGCTCCTACGAGCAGTACTTC. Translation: CASSASGVSSYEQYF.

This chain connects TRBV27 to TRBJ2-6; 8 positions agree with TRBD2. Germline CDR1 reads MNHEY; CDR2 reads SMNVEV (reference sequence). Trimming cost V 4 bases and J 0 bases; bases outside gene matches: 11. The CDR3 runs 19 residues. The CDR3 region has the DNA TGTGCCAGCAGTTCCTTGGCGGGGGGAATAAGCTCTGGGGCCAACGTCCTGACTTTC. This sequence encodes CASSSLAGGISSGANVLTF.

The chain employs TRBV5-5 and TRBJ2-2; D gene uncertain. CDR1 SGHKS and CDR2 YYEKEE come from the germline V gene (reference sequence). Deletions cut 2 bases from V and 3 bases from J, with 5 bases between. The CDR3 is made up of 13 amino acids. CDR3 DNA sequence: TGTGCCAGCAGCTTCCATTACACCGGGGAGCTGTTTTTT. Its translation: CASSFHYTGELFF. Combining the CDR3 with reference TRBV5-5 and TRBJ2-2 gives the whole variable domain DAGVTQSPTHLIKTRGQQVTLRCSPISGHKSVSWYQQVLGQGPQFIFQYYEKEERGRGNFPDRFSARQFPNYSSELNVNALLLGDSALYLCASSFHYTGELFFGEGSRLTVL.

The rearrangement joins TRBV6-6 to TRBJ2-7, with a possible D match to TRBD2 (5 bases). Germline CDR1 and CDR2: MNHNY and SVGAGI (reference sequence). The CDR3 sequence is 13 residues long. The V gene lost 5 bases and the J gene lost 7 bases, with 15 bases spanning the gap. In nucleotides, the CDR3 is TGTGCCAGCAGTCCCCTAGCCCCGGGGGAGCAGTACTTC. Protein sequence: CASSPLAPGEQYF.

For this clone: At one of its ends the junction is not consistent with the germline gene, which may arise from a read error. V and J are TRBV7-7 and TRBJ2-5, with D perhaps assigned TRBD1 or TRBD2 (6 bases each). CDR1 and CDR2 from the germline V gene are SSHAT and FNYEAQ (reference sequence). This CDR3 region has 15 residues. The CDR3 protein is CASSLEWGAGETQYF. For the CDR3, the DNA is TGTGCTAGCAGCTTAGAATGGGGGGCTGGGGAGACCCAGTACTTC.

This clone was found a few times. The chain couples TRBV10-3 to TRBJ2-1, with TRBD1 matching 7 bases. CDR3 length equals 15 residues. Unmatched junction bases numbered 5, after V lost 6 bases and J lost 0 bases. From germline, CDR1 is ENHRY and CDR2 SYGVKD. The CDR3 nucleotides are TGTGCCATCAGAGAGGGGGCTACCTCCTACAATGAGCAGTTCTTC. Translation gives CAIREGATSYNEQFF.

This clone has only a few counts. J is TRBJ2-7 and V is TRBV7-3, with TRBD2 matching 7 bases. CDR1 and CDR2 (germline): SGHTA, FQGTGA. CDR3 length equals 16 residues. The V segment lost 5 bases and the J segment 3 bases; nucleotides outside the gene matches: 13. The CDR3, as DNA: TGTGCCAGCAGCCCGAGGACTAGTGCACCTCTCTACGAGCAGTACTTC. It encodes CASSPRTSAPLYEQYF.

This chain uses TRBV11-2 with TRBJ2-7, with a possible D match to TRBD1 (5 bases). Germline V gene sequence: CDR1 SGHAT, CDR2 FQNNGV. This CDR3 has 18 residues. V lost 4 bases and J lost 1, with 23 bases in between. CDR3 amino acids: CASSSTFQGPLGSYEQYF. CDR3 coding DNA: TGTGCCAGCAGCTCTACCTTTCAGGGTCCCTTGGGGTCCTACGAGCAGTACTTC.

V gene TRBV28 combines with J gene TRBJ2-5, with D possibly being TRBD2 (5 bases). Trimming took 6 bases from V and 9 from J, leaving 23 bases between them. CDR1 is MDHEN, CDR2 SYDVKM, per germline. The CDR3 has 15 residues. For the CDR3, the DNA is TGTGCCAGCAGGAGGGTGAGGGCGCTCGATGGGGCCCAGTACTTC. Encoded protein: CASRRVRALDGAQYF.

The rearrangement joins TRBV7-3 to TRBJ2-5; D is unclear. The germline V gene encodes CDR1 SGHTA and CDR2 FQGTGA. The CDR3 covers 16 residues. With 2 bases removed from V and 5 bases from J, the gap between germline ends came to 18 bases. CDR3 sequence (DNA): TGTGCCAGCAGCTTAGGTGGCAGCTCGAGGATGGAGACCCAGTACTTC. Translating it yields CASSLGGSSRMETQYF.

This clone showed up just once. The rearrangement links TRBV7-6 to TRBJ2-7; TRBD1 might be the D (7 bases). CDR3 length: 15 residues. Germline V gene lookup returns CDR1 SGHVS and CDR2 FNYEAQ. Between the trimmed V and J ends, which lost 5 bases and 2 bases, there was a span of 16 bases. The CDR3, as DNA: TGTGCCAGCAGCGCTGGAGGGACAGAGCCCTACGAGCAGTACTTC. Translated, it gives CASSAGGTEPYEQYF.

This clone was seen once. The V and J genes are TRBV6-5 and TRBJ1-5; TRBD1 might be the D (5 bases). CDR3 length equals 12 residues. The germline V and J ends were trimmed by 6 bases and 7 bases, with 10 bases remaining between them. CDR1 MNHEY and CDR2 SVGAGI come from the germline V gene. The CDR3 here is CASSQGDQPQHF. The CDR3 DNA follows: TGTGCCAGCAGCCAGGGTGACCAGCCCCAGCATTTT.

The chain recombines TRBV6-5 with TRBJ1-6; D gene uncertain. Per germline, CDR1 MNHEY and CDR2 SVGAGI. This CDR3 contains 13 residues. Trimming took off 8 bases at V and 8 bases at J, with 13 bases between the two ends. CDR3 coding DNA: TGTGCCAGCTCGGAAGGTTTATATTCACCCCTCCACTTT. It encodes CASSEGLYSPLHF.

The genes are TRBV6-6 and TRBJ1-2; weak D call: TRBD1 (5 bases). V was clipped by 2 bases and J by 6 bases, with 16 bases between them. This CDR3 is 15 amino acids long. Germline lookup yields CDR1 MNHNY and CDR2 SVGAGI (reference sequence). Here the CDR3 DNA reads TGTGCCAGCAGTTACCGTGGAAATTTGGGGGATGGCTACACCTTC. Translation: CASSYRGNLGDGYTF.

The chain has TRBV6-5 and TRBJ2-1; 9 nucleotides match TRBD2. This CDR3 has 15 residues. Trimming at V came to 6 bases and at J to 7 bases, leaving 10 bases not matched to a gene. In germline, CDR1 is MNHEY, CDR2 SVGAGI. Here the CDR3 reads CASRIRGLAGNEQFF. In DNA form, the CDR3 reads TGTGCCAGCAGAATAAGGGGACTAGCAGGAAATGAGCAGTTCTTC.

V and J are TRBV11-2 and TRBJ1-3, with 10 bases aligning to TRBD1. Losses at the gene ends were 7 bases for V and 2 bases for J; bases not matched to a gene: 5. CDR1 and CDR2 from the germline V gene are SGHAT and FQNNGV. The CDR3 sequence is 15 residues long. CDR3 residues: CASNRQGAAGNTIYF. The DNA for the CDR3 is TGTGCCAGCAACAGACAGGGGGCGGCTGGAAACACCATATATTTT.

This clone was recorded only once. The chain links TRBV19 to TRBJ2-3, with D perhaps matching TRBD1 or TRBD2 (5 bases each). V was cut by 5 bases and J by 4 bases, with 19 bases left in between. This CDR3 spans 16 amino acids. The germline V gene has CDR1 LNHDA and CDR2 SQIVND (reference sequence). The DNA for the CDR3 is TGTGCCAGTAGTCGACGGGGCGGACGGTATGCAGATACGCAGTATTTT. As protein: CASSRRGGRYADTQYF. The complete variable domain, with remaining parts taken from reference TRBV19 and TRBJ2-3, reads DGGITQSPKYLFRKEGQNVTLSCEQNLNHDAMYWYRQDPGQGLRLIYYSQIVNDFQKGDIAEGYSVSREKKESFPLTVTSAQKNPTAFYLCASSRRGGRYADTQYFGPGTRLTVL.

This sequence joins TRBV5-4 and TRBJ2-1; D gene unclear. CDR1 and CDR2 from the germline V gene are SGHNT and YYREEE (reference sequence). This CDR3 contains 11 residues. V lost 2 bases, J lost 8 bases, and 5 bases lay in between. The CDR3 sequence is CASSFRDEQFF. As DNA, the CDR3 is TGTGCCAGCAGCTTCCGGGATGAGCAGTTCTTC.

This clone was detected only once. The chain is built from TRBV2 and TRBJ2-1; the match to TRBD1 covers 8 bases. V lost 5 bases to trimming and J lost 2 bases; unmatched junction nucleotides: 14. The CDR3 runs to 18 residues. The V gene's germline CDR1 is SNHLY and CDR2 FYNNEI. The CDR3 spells CASSPRGPGQVTYNEQFF. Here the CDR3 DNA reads TGTGCCAGCAGTCCTAGGGGACCGGGACAGGTGACCTACAATGAGCAGTTCTTC.

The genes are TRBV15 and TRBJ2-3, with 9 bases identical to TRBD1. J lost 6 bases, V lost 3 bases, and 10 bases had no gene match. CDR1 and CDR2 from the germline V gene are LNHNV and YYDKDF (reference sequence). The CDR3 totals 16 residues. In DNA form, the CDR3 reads TGTGCCACCAGCAGGGCCCCGGGACAGGGATTGGATACGCAGTATTTT. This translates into CATSRAPGQGLDTQYF.

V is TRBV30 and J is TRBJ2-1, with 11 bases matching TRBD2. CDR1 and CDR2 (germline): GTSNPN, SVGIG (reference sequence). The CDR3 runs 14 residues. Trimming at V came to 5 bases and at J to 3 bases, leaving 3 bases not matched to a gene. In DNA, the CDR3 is TGTGCCTGGTCCGGGACTAGCGGCTACAATGAGCAGTTCTTC. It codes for CAWSGTSGYNEQFF. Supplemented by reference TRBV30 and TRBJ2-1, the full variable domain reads SQTIHQWPATLVQPVGSPLSLECTVEGTSNPNLYWYRQAAGRGLQLLFYSVGIGQISSEVPQNLSASRPQDRQFILSSKKLLLSDSGFYLCAWSGTSGYNEQFFGPGTRLTVL.

The CDR3 loop reads CASSPGRGNNEQFF. DNA of the CDR3: TGTGCCAGCAGCCCGGGTCGGGGGAACAATGAGCAGTTCTTC. The chain joins TRBV11-3 to TRBJ2-1; tentatively, D is TRBD2 (6 bases). Germline V gene sequence: CDR1 SGHNT, CDR2 YENEEA. This CDR3 has 14 residues. V was clipped by 5 bases and J by 5 bases, with 13 bases between them.

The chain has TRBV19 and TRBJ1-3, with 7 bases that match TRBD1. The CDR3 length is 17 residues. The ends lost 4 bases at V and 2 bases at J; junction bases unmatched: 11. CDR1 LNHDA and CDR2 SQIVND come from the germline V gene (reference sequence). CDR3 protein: CASSNDYRGFAGNTIYF. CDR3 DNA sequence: TGTGCCAGTAGTAACGACTACAGGGGATTTGCTGGAAACACCATATATTTT. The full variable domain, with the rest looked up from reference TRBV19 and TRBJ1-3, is DGGITQSPKYLFRKEGQNVTLSCEQNLNHDAMYWYRQDPGQGLRLIYYSQIVNDFQKGDIAEGYSVSREKKESFPLTVTSAQKNPTAFYLCASSNDYRGFAGNTIYFGEGSWLTVV.

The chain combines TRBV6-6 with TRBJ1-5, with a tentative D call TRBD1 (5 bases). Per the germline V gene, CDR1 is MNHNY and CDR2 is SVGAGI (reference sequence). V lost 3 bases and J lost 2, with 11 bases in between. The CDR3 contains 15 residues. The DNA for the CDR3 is TGTGCCAGCAGTTATTGGGGGGAGGGCAATCAGCCCCAGCATTTT. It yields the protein CASSYWGEGNQPQHF.

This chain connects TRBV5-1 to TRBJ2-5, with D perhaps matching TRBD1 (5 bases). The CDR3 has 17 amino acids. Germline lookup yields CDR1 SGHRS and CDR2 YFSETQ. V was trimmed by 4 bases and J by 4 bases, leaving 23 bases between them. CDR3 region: CASSPRLSRVKGETQYF. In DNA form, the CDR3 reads TGCGCCAGCAGCCCCCGTTTATCCAGGGTAAAGGGAGAGACCCAGTACTTC.

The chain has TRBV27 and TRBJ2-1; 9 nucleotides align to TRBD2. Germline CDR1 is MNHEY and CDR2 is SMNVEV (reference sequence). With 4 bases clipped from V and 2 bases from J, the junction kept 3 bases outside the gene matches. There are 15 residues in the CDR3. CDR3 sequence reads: CASSSLAGTYNEQFF. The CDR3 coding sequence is TGTGCCAGCAGTTCCCTAGCGGGGACCTACAATGAGCAGTTCTTC.

The CDR3: CASSTDQGASQPQHF. Written as DNA, the CDR3 is TGTGCCAGCTCAACGGATCAGGGGGCCAGTCAGCCCCAGCATTTT. The genes are TRBV18 and TRBJ1-5; 8 bases match TRBD1. The germline gives CDR1 KGHSH, CDR2 LQKENI. CDR3 size: 15 residues. V lost 5 bases and J lost 6; bases outside the gene matches: 9.

In DNA form, the CDR3 reads TGTGCCTGGAGTGTTTCAAGGGACAGGGGGCTACGGGGAAACACCATATATTTT. Translated, it gives CAWSVSRDRGLRGNTIYF. This sequence joins TRBV30 and TRBJ1-3, with 12 bases lining up with TRBD1. With 0 bases clipped from V and 4 bases from J, the junction kept 10 bases outside the gene matches. This CDR3 comprises 18 residues. CDR1 GTSNPN and CDR2 SVGIG come from the germline V gene (reference sequence).

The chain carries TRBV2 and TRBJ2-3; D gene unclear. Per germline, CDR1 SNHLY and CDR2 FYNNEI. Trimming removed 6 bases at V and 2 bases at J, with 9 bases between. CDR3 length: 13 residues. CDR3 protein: CASRSTVTDTQYF. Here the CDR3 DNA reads TGTGCCAGCAGGTCAACTGTCACAGATACGCAGTATTTT.

CDR3 in DNA: TGTGCCAGCAGCAATTGTGCGCGTGGCGGCTACGAGCAGTACTTC. This translates into CASSNCARGGYEQYF. The rearrangement links TRBV21-1 to TRBJ2-7; the table's D gene call, TRBD2, was not cross checked with the DNA. TRBV21-1 is a known pseudogene. The CDR3 is 15 amino acids.

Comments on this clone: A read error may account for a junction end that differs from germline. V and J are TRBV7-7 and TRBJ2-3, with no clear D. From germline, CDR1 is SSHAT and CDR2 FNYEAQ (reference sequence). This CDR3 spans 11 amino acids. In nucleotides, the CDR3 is TGTGCTAGCACCCCAACAGATACGCAGTATTTT. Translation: CASTPTDTQYF.